Below are 18 T cell receptor beta chains sequenced from a single sample in a study of blood T cell repertoires in COVID-19. Sequencing was performed with immunoSEQ multiplex PCR; in TCRdb, only in-frame clones are kept and a portion is missing. The sample records 200,000 to 250,000 clones, around 82% being singletons. The source material was peripheral blood. These receptor sequences come from a woman between 25 and 40 years old who had recovered from COVID-19.

The chain has TRBV20-1 and TRBJ2-5; D not certain. The length of the CDR3 is 10 residues. V was shortened by 5 bases and J by 2 bases, with 3 bases between the two germline ends. Germline CDR1 reads DFQATT; CDR2 reads SNEGSKA (reference sequence). The DNA for the CDR3 is TGCAGTGCTTTACAAGAGACCCAGTACTTC. Translating it yields CSALQETQYF.

The V call is TRBV27, the J call TRBJ2-5, with a tentative D call TRBD2 (5 bases). V was pared by 0 bases and J by 3 bases, with 14 bases between. The CDR3 extends over 16 amino acids. Per the germline V gene, CDR1 is MNHEY and CDR2 is SMNVEV (reference sequence). CDR3 residues: CASSLSKTTFKETQYF. In DNA form, the CDR3 reads TGTGCCAGCAGTTTATCTAAGACTACATTCAAAGAGACCCAGTACTTC.

The chain recombines TRBV29-1 with TRBJ1-1; maybe TRBD1 (5 bases). Trimming stripped 8 bases from V and 5 bases from J, with 15 bases between. This CDR3 is built from 12 residues. Germline-derived CDR1 and CDR2 are SQVTM and ANQGSEA. CDR3 amino acids: CSSRGLGTEAFF. CDR3 sequence (DNA): TGCAGCTCTAGGGGATTAGGAACTGAAGCTTTCTTT. Drawing the rest from reference TRBV29-1 and TRBJ1-1, the complete variable domain is SAVISQKPSRDICQRGTSLTIQCQVDSQVTMMFWYRQQPGQSLTLIATANQGSEATYESGFVIDKFPISRPNLTFSTLTVSNMSPEDSSIYLCSSRGLGTEAFFGQGTRLTVV.

The rearrangement joins TRBV29-1 to TRBJ2-3; a weak D match, TRBD2 (5 bases). The germline V gene encodes CDR1 SQVTM and CDR2 ANQGSEA. Trimming removed 7 bases at V and 5 bases at J, with 13 bases between. This CDR3 is 12 amino acids long. The DNA of the CDR3 is TGCAGCGGAGCGGAGTCCGGAGATACGCAGTATTTT. Translation: CSGAESGDTQYF.

The genes are TRBV3-1 (or the pseudogene TRBV3-2) and TRBJ1-1; D unresolved. Germline loops: CDR1 LGHDT, CDR2 YNNKEL (reference sequence). This CDR3 is built from 13 residues. Trimming pared 1 base from V and 9 bases from J, leaving 12 bases between. The CDR3 nucleotides read TGTGCCAGCAGCCAAGGAGAGGTGCCCAAAGCTTTCTTT. This encodes CASSQGEVPKAFF.

This clone was seen only a few times. The chain carries TRBV27 and TRBJ1-1; 7 positions agree with TRBD1. The J segment lost 5 bases and the V segment lost 4 bases, leaving 10 bases of the junction unmatched. This CDR3 spans 15 amino acids. The germline V gene has CDR1 MNHEY and CDR2 SMNVEV (reference sequence). For the CDR3, the DNA is TGTGCCAGCAGTTCTATAGGGGGCCGGAGGACTGAAGCTTTCTTT. This gives the protein CASSSIGGRRTEAFF.

In its sample, this clone was seen a few times. This chain joins TRBV28 and TRBJ2-7; D remains unclear. V dropped 2 bases and J dropped 6 bases, with 8 bases sitting between them. CDR1 MDHEN and CDR2 SYDVKM come from the germline V gene. CDR3 length: 12 residues. The CDR3 protein is CASSLGQLEQYF. Here the CDR3 DNA reads TGTGCCAGCAGTTTAGGGCAGCTCGAGCAGTACTTC.

The chain uses TRBV18 and TRBJ1-5; 8 nucleotides agree with TRBD1. The CDR3 loop spans 18 amino acids. Germline V gene sequence: CDR1 KGHSH, CDR2 LQKENI. V shed 3 bases and J 4 bases; nucleotides not matched to a gene: 14. DNA of the CDR3: TGTGCCAGCTCACCCATCCCTTCAGGGGGCGCACGGAATCAGCCCCAGCATTTT. This codes for CASSPIPSGGARNQPQHF.

V usage is TRBV28 and J usage is TRBJ2-7; 9 bases are shared with TRBD1. After removal of 5 bases from V and 0 bases from J, the junction contained 5 bases not matched to a gene. The CDR3 has 15 residues. The germline V gene encodes CDR1 MDHEN and CDR2 SYDVKM. The CDR3 loop is CASSATGGISYEQYF. CDR3 DNA sequence: TGTGCCAGCAGTGCGACAGGGGGGATCTCCTACGAGCAGTACTTC. Filled out from reference TRBV28 and TRBJ2-7, the complete variable domain reads DVKVTQSSRYLVKRTGEKVFLECVQDMDHENMFWYRQDPGLGLRLIYFSYDVKMKEKGDIPEGYSVSREKKERFSLILESASTNQTSMYLCASSATGGISYEQYFGPGTRLTVT.

The chain employs TRBV9 and TRBJ1-5; 7 bases map to TRBD1. V shed 2 bases, J shed 4 bases, and the junction held 6 bases outside the gene matches. The CDR3 contains 15 residues. Germline assignment: CDR1 SGDLS and CDR2 YYNGEE. CDR3 protein: CASSVTGADNQPQHF. The CDR3 DNA reads as TGTGCCAGCAGCGTTACAGGGGCCGATAATCAGCCCCAGCATTTT.

This chain uses TRBV10-3 with TRBJ2-3, with 7 positions matching TRBD1. V lost 3 bases to trimming and J lost 2 bases; unmatched junction nucleotides: 8. The CDR3 length is 16 residues. CDR1 and CDR2 from the germline V gene are ENHRY and SYGVKD. CDR3 loop: CAISDDRAQFTDTQYF. In nucleotides, the CDR3 is TGTGCCATCAGTGACGACAGGGCTCAATTCACAGATACGCAGTATTTT.

This chain joins TRBV28 and TRBJ1-5, with D perhaps matching TRBD1 (6 bases). CDR1 MDHEN and CDR2 SYDVKM come from the germline V gene. Between the trimmed V and J ends, which lost 6 bases and 5 bases, there was a span of 8 bases. This CDR3 comprises 12 residues. CDR3 residues: CASRGQDQPQHF. CDR3 coding DNA: TGTGCCAGCAGGGGACAAGATCAGCCCCAGCATTTT.

The gene calls are TRBV6-5 and TRBJ2-1; TRBD1 aligns across 9 bases. Per the germline V gene, CDR1 is MNHEY and CDR2 is SVGAGI. V shed 2 bases, J shed 5 bases, and the junction held 4 bases outside the gene matches. The CDR3 loop spans 15 amino acids. In nucleotides, the CDR3 is TGTGCCAGCAGTTACCTACAGGGGGCTGACAATGAGCAGTTCTTC. As protein: CASSYLQGADNEQFF.

The J gene is TRBJ1-5, the V gene TRBV21-1; the table's D call, TRBD1, has no DNA check behind it. TRBV21-1 represents a pseudogene. The CDR3 totals 14 residues. The CDR3 nucleotides read TGTGCCAGCAACGGGACAGATAGCAATCAGCCCCAGCATTTT. Translated, it gives CASNGTDSNQPQHF.

The V and J genes are TRBV5-1 and TRBJ2-4, with 7 bases aligning to TRBD2. Germline V gene sequence: CDR1 SGHRS, CDR2 YFSETQ. The CDR3 is 14 residues long. V lost 7 bases to trimming and J lost 1 base; unmatched junction nucleotides: 5. In nucleotides, the CDR3 is TGCGCCAGCGTCCGCGGGGGTGCCAAAAACATTCAGTACTTC. Translation: CASVRGGAKNIQYF.

The chain recombines TRBV9 with TRBJ1-5, with D maybe TRBD1 (6 bases). CDR1 and CDR2 (germline): SGDLS, YYNGEE. Trimming cost V 2 bases and J 2 bases, with 8 bases left between them. The CDR3 is 14 residues long. The DNA of the CDR3 is TGTGCCAGCAGCGTCAGGGGTGGCAATCAGCCCCAGCATTTT. It yields the protein CASSVRGGNQPQHF.

This chain uses TRBV7-9 with TRBJ1-5, with D possibly TRBD1 on 5 matching bases. Trimming removed 5 bases at V and 2 bases at J, with 19 bases between. Germline lookup yields CDR1 SEHNR and CDR2 FQNEAQ (reference sequence). This CDR3 has 17 residues. The CDR3 DNA sequence: TGTGCCAGCAGCCTGAACGGGGGGGGTCACGGCAATCAGCCCCAGCATTTT. It specifies CASSLNGGGHGNQPQHF.

This sequence joins TRBV11-2 and TRBJ2-7; D is possibly TRBD1 (6 bases). Germline CDR1 and CDR2: SGHAT and FQNNGV. V was clipped by 2 bases and J by 6 bases, with 14 bases between them. The length of the CDR3 is 14 residues. The CDR3 reads CASSLSRKGGEQYF. The CDR3 bases are TGTGCCAGCAGCTTAAGTAGGAAAGGGGGCGAGCAGTACTTC.